The rows below give T cell receptor beta chains drawn from one sample of a study of long-term antiretroviral therapy in people with HIV. TCRdb keeps only in-frame clones here, not all; method: immunoSEQ multiplex PCR. The sample contains about 21,000 clones, around 86% of which appear only once. The sample in question was unsorted PBMCs, obtained 0.2 years before starting antiretroviral therapy. These receptors were collected from a man aged 18 to 30 with HIV. The CDR3 runs from the conserved cysteine through the conserved F or W. The D gene is left open where the match is weak. Rows may omit the clone size; those that give it use once, few, many or a size class.

>TRBV5-1|NA|TRBJ1-2|NA
CASSLDPGFYGYTF
TGCGCCAGCAGCTTGGACCCCGGGTTCTATGGCTACACCTTC
>TRBV7-2|NA|TRBJ2-6|NA
CAILGGVGANVLTF
TGTGCCATCTTAGGGGGGGTTGGGGCCAACGTCCTGACTTTC
>TRBV11-2|few|TRBJ2-1|NA
CASRGGIEQFF
TGTGCCAGCAGAGGCGGGATTGAGCAGTTCTTC
>TRBV18|NA|TRBJ2-4|TRBD1
CASSPATGGSKNIQYF
TGTGCCAGCTCACCTGCGACAGGGGGGTCCAAAAACATTCAGTACTTC
>TRBV7-1|NA|TRBJ2-7|NA
CASSVGGTYEQYF
TGTGCCAGCAGCGTTGGGGGTACCTACGAGCAGTACTTC
>TRBV9|NA|TRBJ2-3|NA
CASSDNHLTDTQYF
TGTGCCAGCAGTGATAACCACCTCACAGATACGCAGTATTTT
>TRBV6-1|NA|TRBJ2-1|TRBD2
CAILADFGDEQFF
TGTGCCATCCTAGCGGACTTTGGAGATGAGCAGTTCTTC
>TRBV5-1|once|TRBJ1-1|TRBD1
CASSPGQADTEAFF
TGCGCCAGCAGCCCGGGACAGGCCGACACTGAAGCTTTCTTT
>TRBV4-3|NA|TRBJ2-1|TRBD1
CASSQDRTGGLYNEQFF
TGCGCCAGCAGCCAAGATCGAACAGGGGGCCTTTACAATGAGCAGTTCTTC
>TRBV12-5|NA|TRBJ2-1|NA
CASGREGSEQFF
TGTGCTAGTGGCCGTGAGGGGAGTGAGCAGTTCTTC
>TRBV5-1|once|TRBJ2-7|NA
CASSLGGRGQYEQYF
TGCGCCAGCAGCTTGGGCGGGAGAGGACAGTACGAGCAGTACTTC
>TRBV6-6|NA|TRBJ1-1|NA
CASSSLRGKEAFF
TGTGCCAGCAGTTCCCTCCGTGGCAAAGAAGCTTTCTTT
>TRBV9|NA|TRBJ2-5|NA
CASSVERGGIRETQYF
TGTGCCAGCAGCGTAGAACGAGGAGGTATACGGGAGACCCAGTACTTC
>TRBV19|NA|TRBJ1-5|NA
CASSWDSANQPQHF
TGTGCCAGTAGTTGGGACTCAGCAAATCAGCCCCAGCATTTT
>TRBV7-9|NA|TRBJ2-3|NA
CASSLTLEGDTQYF
TGTGCCAGCAGCTTAACACTCGAAGGGGATACGCAGTATTTT
>TRBV4-2|NA|TRBJ2-1|TRBD2
CASSHPLPPVAGVENEQFF
TGTGCCAGCAGCCATCCCCTTCCGCCGGTGGCGGGAGTGGAGAATGAGCAGTTCTTC
>TRBV12-5|NA|TRBJ1-2|NA
CASALDSNYGYTF
TGTGCTAGTGCCCTGGACAGCAACTATGGCTACACCTTC
>TRBV4-3|NA|TRBJ1-2|NA
CASSEVETRYGYTF
TGCGCCAGCAGCGAAGTGGAGACCCGCTATGGCTACACCTTC
>TRBV5-1|NA|TRBJ1-1|NA
CASSLETQGLTEAFF
TGCGCCAGCAGCTTGGAAACGCAGGGGTTGACTGAAGCTTTCTTT
>TRBV12-5|NA|TRBJ1-4|NA
CASGLVADGALLTNEKLFF
TGTGCTAGTGGTTTGGTAGCGGACGGAGCATTGCTAACTAATGAAAAACTGTTTTTT
>TRBV18|once|TRBJ2-1|TRBD2
CASSPLDSGWVSEQFF
TGTGCCAGCTCACCACTTGATAGCGGGTGGGTTTCTGAGCAGTTCTTC
>TRBV29-1|NA|TRBJ2-7|NA
CSVEDGTGGTSYEQYF
TGCAGCGTTGAAGACGGTACCGGTGGGACCTCCTACGAGCAGTACTTC
>TRBV6-6|NA|TRBJ1-1|NA
CASSFSPTEAFF
TGTGCCAGCAGTTTCAGTCCCACTGAAGCTTTCTTT
>TRBV4-1|few|TRBJ2-7|NA
CASSQGGTFYEQYF
TGCGCCAGCAGCCAAGGTGGGACTTTCTACGAGCAGTACTTC
>TRBV4-1|NA|TRBJ2-7|TRBD2
CASSQERGGTEQYF
TGCGCCAGCAGCCAAGAACGCGGGGGAACCGAGCAGTACTTC
>TRBV11-2|NA|TRBJ2-2|TRBD1
CASSSPRGRANTGELFF
TGTGCCAGCAGCTCCCCTAGGGGGCGCGCGAACACCGGGGAGCTGTTTTTT
>TRBV4-1|NA|TRBJ2-7|NA
CASSQGPQAHEQYF
TGCGCCAGCAGCCAAGGGCCTCAAGCCCACGAGCAGTACTTC
>TRBV9|NA|TRBJ2-2|NA
CASSGRVVNTGELFF
TGTGCCAGCTCTGGGCGGGTCGTGAACACCGGGGAGCTGTTTTTT
>TRBV7-9|once|TRBJ2-5|NA
CASSSGFPPGQETQYF
TGTGCCAGCAGCTCAGGTTTCCCCCCGGGTCAAGAGACCCAGTACTTC
>TRBV4-3|NA|TRBJ2-1|TRBD2
CASSQGLAGGYNEQFF
TGCGCCAGCAGCCAAGGACTAGCGGGGGGTTACAATGAGCAGTTCTTC
>TRBV27|NA|TRBJ2-3|NA
CASSFSSTDTQYF
TGTGCCAGCAGTTTTTCCAGCACAGATACGCAGTATTTT
>TRBV6-5|NA|TRBJ2-7|NA
CASRRRGVDEQYF
TGTGCCAGCAGGAGGAGGGGGGTGGACGAGCAGTACTTC
>TRBV29-1|NA|TRBJ2-1|TRBD1
CSVTGTGSYNEQFF
TGCAGCGTAACCGGGACAGGCTCCTACAATGAGCAGTTCTTC
>TRBV2|NA|TRBJ2-7|TRBD2
CASRRNPSGALYEQYF
TGTGCCAGCAGAAGAAATCCTAGCGGGGCGCTCTACGAGCAGTACTTC
>TRBV5-6|NA|TRBJ1-2|NA
CASSLAWTEINYGYTF
TGTGCCAGCAGCTTGGCCTGGACAGAGATTAACTATGGCTACACCTTC
>TRBV6-5|few|TRBJ1-2|NA
CASWEGTRGYTF
TGTGCCAGCTGGGAGGGGACCCGTGGCTACACCTTC
>TRBV4-1|NA|TRBJ2-7|NA
CASSPGHDGEQYF
TGCGCCAGCAGCCCCGGACACGATGGCGAGCAGTACTTC
>TRBV19|NA|TRBJ2-1|NA
CASNQRVMNEQFF
TGTGCCAGTAACCAGCGGGTGATGAATGAGCAGTTCTTC
>TRBV4-2|NA|TRBJ2-7|NA
CASSQESTTSYEQYF
TGTGCCAGCAGCCAAGAATCGACAACGTCCTACGAGCAGTACTTC
>TRBV9|NA|TRBJ2-3|NA
CASSQSGVTQYF
TGTGCCAGCAGCCAAAGCGGTGTTACGCAGTATTTT
>TRBV6-5|NA|TRBJ2-7|TRBD1
CASRLPGQGNEQYF
TGTGCCAGCAGGCTTCCGGGACAGGGAAACGAGCAGTACTTC
>TRBV2|NA|TRBJ2-7|NA
CASRKTDRTGGSYEQYF
TGTGCCAGCAGAAAGACAGACCGGACTGGGGGGTCCTACGAGCAGTACTTC
>TRBV2|few|TRBJ2-1|NA
CASSEGRYNEQFF
TGTGCCAGCAGTGAGGGAAGGTACAATGAGCAGTTCTTC
>TRBV18|once|TRBJ2-1|NA
CASSHQDRRDEQFF
TGTGCCAGCTCACACCAAGACAGGAGGGACGAGCAGTTCTTC